This entry describes one TCR beta chain. These data come from a study of blood T cell repertoires in COVID-19. Study as a whole: COVID-19 samples collected from the United States, Italy and Spain covered acute and convalescent phases. Nucleic acid was either cDNA or gDNA, and it came from T cells, B-cell-depleted T cells, or PBMCs.

The CDR3 sequence is 18 residues long. CDR1 is MGHRA, CDR2 YSYEKL, per germline. V was shortened by 3 bases and J by 8 bases, with 25 bases between the two germline ends. Assay: immunoSEQ multiplex PCR; the TCRdb copy retains only in-frame clones and omits some. The data show roughly 64,000 clones, over 75% seen once. The gene calls are TRBV4-1 and TRBJ1-4; TRBD1 is a possible D gene (5 bases). The TCR comes from an elderly woman with active COVID-19. Material: peripheral blood. DNA of the CDR3: TGCGCCAGCAGCCATTACTATACCCCTCGGGGGGGTTTAGAAAAACTGTTTTTT. Translation: CASSHYYTPRGGLEKLFF.